Listed below are T cell receptor beta chains from one sample, sequenced in a study of radiotherapy plus CTLA-4 blockade in lung cancer. Some clones are missing from TCRdb's copy, which holds only in-frame ones; the method was immunoSEQ multiplex PCR. The table lists approximately 60,000 clones, roughly 77% of them singletons. Sequencing was performed on peripheral blood, taken from a patient treated with radiotherapy plus ipilimumab. The receptor set was obtained from a human donor with non-small cell lung cancer who had a complete response to radiotherapy plus ipilimumab. CDR3s include the opening cysteine and the closing phenylalanine or tryptophan. D genes are given only for firm matches. Size is stated for part of the rows, as once, few or many counts, or as a class when the clone is expanded.

clone size: NA
D gene: TRBD2
J gene: TRBJ2-3
V gene: TRBV7-2
CDR3 protein: CASSPRTSGRTDTQYF
CDR3 DNA: TGTGCCAGCAGCCCACGGACTAGCGGGAGAACAGATACGCAGTATTTT

clone size: NA
D gene: TRBD2
J gene: TRBJ2-5
V gene: TRBV9
CDR3 protein: CASSLAGDFGETQYF
CDR3 DNA: TGTGCCAGCAGTCTAGCGGGAGACTTCGGGGAGACCCAGTACTTC

clone size: NA
D gene: NA
J gene: TRBJ1-6
V gene: TRBV28
CDR3 protein: CASSLWTPNSPLHF
CDR3 DNA: TGTGCCAGCAGTTTATGGACACCGAATTCACCCCTCCACTTT

clone size: NA
D gene: NA
J gene: TRBJ2-2
V gene: TRBV7-9
CDR3 protein: CASSLVRGNTGELFF
CDR3 DNA: TGTGCCAGCAGCTTAGTCCGTGGGAACACCGGGGAGCTGTTTTTT

clone size: NA
D gene: TRBD1
J gene: TRBJ2-5
V gene: TRBV2
CDR3 protein: CASSEMGQQQETQYF
CDR3 DNA: TGTGCCAGCAGTGAGATGGGACAGCAGCAAGAGACCCAGTACTTC

clone size: NA
D gene: NA
J gene: TRBJ2-1
V gene: TRBV19
CDR3 protein: CASSMGRGHYNEQFF
CDR3 DNA: TGTGCCAGTAGTATGGGAAGGGGCCACTACAATGAGCAGTTCTTC

clone size: NA
D gene: NA
J gene: TRBJ2-1
V gene: TRBV4-3
CDR3 protein: CASSQGTGEQFF
CDR3 DNA: TGCGCCAGCAGCCAGGGGACTGGCGAGCAGTTCTTC

clone size: NA
D gene: NA
J gene: TRBJ1-1
V gene: TRBV28
CDR3 protein: CASSFGQSEAFF
CDR3 DNA: TGTGCCAGCAGTTTTGGTCAGTCAGAAGCTTTCTTT

clone size: NA
D gene: NA
J gene: TRBJ2-6
V gene: TRBV5-1
CDR3 protein: CASSPGGSGANVLTF
CDR3 DNA: TGCGCCAGCAGCCCAGGGGGGTCTGGGGCCAACGTCCTGACTTTC

clone size: NA
D gene: TRBD2
J gene: TRBJ2-1
V gene: TRBV7-9
CDR3 protein: CASSAPTSGNYNEQFF
CDR3 DNA: TGTGCCAGCAGCGCCCCGACTAGCGGCAACTACAATGAGCAGTTCTTC

clone size: NA
D gene: NA
J gene: TRBJ2-7
V gene: TRBV19
CDR3 protein: CASSRPTGEQYF
CDR3 DNA: TGTGCCAGTAGTAGACCGACAGGCGAGCAGTACTTC

clone size: NA
D gene: NA
J gene: TRBJ1-2
V gene: TRBV10-3
CDR3 protein: CAISAGAAYGYTF
CDR3 DNA: TGTGCCATCAGTGCAGGGGCGGCCTATGGCTACACCTTC

clone size: NA
D gene: TRBD2
J gene: TRBJ2-1
V gene: TRBV2
CDR3 protein: CASSPPGLAVYNEQFF
CDR3 DNA: TGTGCCAGCAGTCCCCCGGGACTAGCGGTTTACAATGAGCAGTTCTTC

clone size: NA
D gene: NA
J gene: TRBJ1-4
V gene: TRBV11-2
CDR3 protein: CASSSRRELGLEKLFF
CDR3 DNA: TGTGCCAGCAGCTCAAGACGGGAGCTCGGTCTTGAAAAACTGTTTTTT

clone size: NA
D gene: TRBD1
J gene: TRBJ1-5
V gene: TRBV7-2
CDR3 protein: CASSSTGGNQPQHF
CDR3 DNA: TGTGCCAGCAGCTCCACAGGGGGCAATCAGCCCCAGCATTTT

clone size: NA
D gene: NA
J gene: TRBJ1-2
V gene: TRBV11-2
CDR3 protein: CASSLEGGAYGGYTF
CDR3 DNA: TGTGCCAGCAGCTTAGAAGGGGGGGCGTACGGTGGCTACACCTTC

clone size: few
D gene: NA
J gene: TRBJ1-5
V gene: TRBV19
CDR3 protein: CASRNRGNQPQHF
CDR3 DNA: TGTGCCAGTAGAAATAGGGGCAATCAGCCCCAGCATTTT

clone size: NA
D gene: NA
J gene: TRBJ2-7
V gene: TRBV7-2
CDR3 protein: CASSLGGWYEQYF
CDR3 DNA: TGTGCCAGCAGCTTAGGGGGATGGTACGAGCAGTACTTC

clone size: NA
D gene: NA
J gene: TRBJ1-3
V gene: TRBV30
CDR3 protein: CAWSLSSGNTIYF
CDR3 DNA: TGTGCCTGGAGCTTGAGCTCTGGAAACACCATATATTTT

clone size: NA
D gene: NA
J gene: TRBJ1-6
V gene: TRBV30
CDR3 protein: CAWSRRESSYNSPLHF
CDR3 DNA: TGTGCCTGGAGTCGGAGGGAGAGCTCCTATAATTCACCCCTCCACTTT

clone size: NA
D gene: TRBD1
J gene: TRBJ2-7
V gene: TRBV28
CDR3 protein: CASSLGGTGGFRYEQYF
CDR3 DNA: TGTGCCAGCAGTTTAGGGGGGACAGGGGGCTTTCGGTACGAGCAGTACTTC

clone size: NA
D gene: TRBD1
J gene: TRBJ1-4
V gene: TRBV7-8
CDR3 protein: CASSLIGTGIPTNEKLFF
CDR3 DNA: TGTGCCAGCAGCTTAATAGGGACAGGGATTCCAACTAATGAAAAACTGTTTTTT

clone size: few
D gene: NA
J gene: TRBJ1-2
V gene: TRBV5-1
CDR3 protein: CASSLTVAANYGYTF
CDR3 DNA: TGCGCCAGCAGCCTGACAGTGGCAGCTAACTATGGCTACACCTTC

clone size: NA
D gene: TRBD1
J gene: TRBJ1-5
V gene: TRBV4-3
CDR3 protein: CASSQTGGQPQHF
CDR3 DNA: TGCGCCAGCAGCCAAACAGGGGGTCAGCCCCAGCATTTT

clone size: NA
D gene: NA
J gene: TRBJ2-7
V gene: TRBV6-5
CDR3 protein: CASSYLFGQQQYF
CDR3 DNA: TGTGCCAGCAGTTACCTCTTCGGACAGCAGCAGTACTTC

clone size: NA
D gene: NA
J gene: TRBJ1-5
V gene: TRBV5-8
CDR3 protein: CASSLAFVGSSNQPQHF
CDR3 DNA: TGTGCCAGCAGCTTGGCCTTTGTAGGGTCCAGCAATCAGCCCCAGCATTTT

clone size: NA
D gene: TRBD1
J gene: TRBJ2-1
V gene: TRBV6-5
CDR3 protein: CASSPGTGPYEQFF
CDR3 DNA: TGTGCCAGCAGTCCCGGGACAGGGCCTTATGAGCAGTTCTTC

clone size: NA
D gene: TRBD1
J gene: TRBJ1-5
V gene: TRBV14
CDR3 protein: CASSQGGTDSNQPQHF
CDR3 DNA: TGTGCCAGCAGCCAGGGGGGGACAGATAGCAATCAGCCCCAGCATTTT

clone size: NA
D gene: TRBD1
J gene: TRBJ1-5
V gene: TRBV9
CDR3 protein: CASSAGQGRGNQPQHF
CDR3 DNA: TGTGCCAGCAGCGCCGGACAGGGTCGGGGCAATCAGCCCCAGCATTTT

clone size: NA
D gene: NA
J gene: TRBJ2-7
V gene: TRBV12-5
CDR3 protein: CASGLAVQVAPYEQYF
CDR3 DNA: TGTGCTAGTGGTTTGGCAGTACAGGTAGCCCCCTACGAGCAGTACTTC

clone size: NA
D gene: NA
J gene: TRBJ2-2
V gene: TRBV6-5
CDR3 protein: CASSYLSTGELFF
CDR3 DNA: TGTGCCAGCAGTTACCTGAGCACCGGGGAGCTGTTTTTT

clone size: NA
D gene: TRBD2
J gene: TRBJ2-2
V gene: TRBV6-4
CDR3 protein: CASSALAANTGELFF
CDR3 DNA: TGTGCCAGCAGTGCACTAGCGGCCAACACCGGGGAGCTGTTTTTT

clone size: NA
D gene: TRBD1
J gene: TRBJ2-7
V gene: TRBV11-3
CDR3 protein: CASSFGTGYEQYF
CDR3 DNA: TGTGCCAGCAGCTTCGGGACAGGCTACGAGCAGTACTTC

clone size: NA
D gene: TRBD1
J gene: TRBJ1-2
V gene: TRBV28
CDR3 protein: CASTLTGANYGYTF
CDR3 DNA: TGTGCCAGCACCTTAACAGGGGCCAACTATGGCTACACCTTC

clone size: NA
D gene: NA
J gene: TRBJ1-2
V gene: TRBV7-2
CDR3 protein: CASSRGGGYGYTF
CDR3 DNA: TGTGCCAGCAGCCGAGGGGGGGGCTATGGCTACACCTTC

clone size: NA
D gene: NA
J gene: TRBJ1-1
V gene: TRBV5-1
CDR3 protein: CASSLLGQDTEAFF
CDR3 DNA: TGCGCCAGCAGCTTGCTCGGACAAGACACTGAAGCTTTCTTT

clone size: NA
D gene: NA
J gene: TRBJ2-7
V gene: TRBV18
CDR3 protein: CASSTLLGISYEQYF
CDR3 DNA: TGTGCCAGCTCAACCCTACTGGGAATCTCCTACGAGCAGTACTTC

clone size: NA
D gene: NA
J gene: TRBJ2-2
V gene: TRBV7-6
CDR3 protein: CASSLARNTGELFF
CDR3 DNA: TGTGCCAGCAGCTTAGCGAGGAACACCGGGGAGCTGTTTTTT

clone size: NA
D gene: TRBD1
J gene: TRBJ2-5
V gene: TRBV7-9
CDR3 protein: CASSSGTETAQETQYF
CDR3 DNA: TGTGCCAGCAGCTCTGGGACAGAAACCGCACAGGAGACCCAGTACTTC

clone size: NA
D gene: NA
J gene: TRBJ1-5
V gene: TRBV18
CDR3 protein: CASSPGSNQPQHF
CDR3 DNA: TGTGCCAGCTCGCCCGGGAGCAATCAGCCCCAGCATTTT

clone size: NA
D gene: TRBD2
J gene: TRBJ2-3
V gene: TRBV5-8
CDR3 protein: CASSSGLAASTDTQYF
CDR3 DNA: TGTGCCAGCAGCTCGGGACTAGCGGCGAGCACAGATACGCAGTATTTT

clone size: NA
D gene: NA
J gene: TRBJ1-2
V gene: TRBV25-1
CDR3 protein: CASTGPSVYGYTF
CDR3 DNA: TGTGCCAGTACGGGACCTTCCGTTTATGGCTACACCTTC

clone size: NA
D gene: NA
J gene: TRBJ1-1
V gene: TRBV6-1
CDR3 protein: CASSETKGDTEAFF
CDR3 DNA: TGTGCCAGCAGTGAGACCAAGGGAGACACTGAAGCTTTCTTT

clone size: NA
D gene: TRBD1
J gene: TRBJ1-3
V gene: TRBV7-2
CDR3 protein: CASSSGGSGNTIYF
CDR3 DNA: TGTGCCAGCAGCTCAGGGGGCTCTGGAAACACCATATATTTT

clone size: NA
D gene: NA
J gene: TRBJ2-6
V gene: TRBV7-9
CDR3 protein: CASSGLRGPGANVLTF
CDR3 DNA: TGTGCCAGCAGCGGACTGAGGGGACCTGGGGCCAACGTCCTGACTTTC

clone size: NA
D gene: NA
J gene: TRBJ2-2
V gene: TRBV30
CDR3 protein: CAWSTGELFF
CDR3 DNA: TGTGCCTGGAGCACCGGGGAGCTGTTTTTT

clone size: once
D gene: NA
J gene: TRBJ1-1
V gene: TRBV18
CDR3 protein: CASSSTVTEAFF
CDR3 DNA: TGTGCCAGCTCATCGACAGTCACTGAAGCTTTCTTT

clone size: NA
D gene: NA
J gene: TRBJ2-1
V gene: TRBV21-1
CDR3 protein: CASSKWDGTAQGDEQFF
CDR3 DNA: TGTGCCAGCAGCAAATGGGACGGAACGGCCCAGGGAGATGAGCAGTTCTTC

clone size: NA
D gene: TRBD1
J gene: TRBJ1-1
V gene: TRBV7-6
CDR3 protein: CASSLIAGTGGEAFF
CDR3 DNA: TGTGCCAGCAGCTTAATTGCTGGGACAGGGGGTGAAGCTTTCTTT

clone size: NA
D gene: NA
J gene: TRBJ2-1
V gene: TRBV2
CDR3 protein: CASSVDLPNEQFF
CDR3 DNA: TGTGCCAGCAGTGTAGACCTTCCCAATGAGCAGTTCTTC

clone size: NA
D gene: TRBD1
J gene: TRBJ2-3
V gene: TRBV19
CDR3 protein: CASTDRGRGDTQYF
CDR3 DNA: TGTGCCAGTACCGACAGGGGGCGGGGAGATACGCAGTATTTT

clone size: NA
D gene: TRBD1
J gene: TRBJ2-3
V gene: TRBV5-1
CDR3 protein: CASSTGTGGGRGRDTQYF
CDR3 DNA: TGCGCCAGCAGCACCGGGACAGGGGGAGGTCGTGGACGAGATACGCAGTATTTT

clone size: NA
D gene: TRBD1
J gene: TRBJ2-1
V gene: TRBV6-1
CDR3 protein: CASRADRVEQFF
CDR3 DNA: TGTGCCAGCAGGGCCGACAGGGTAGAGCAGTTCTTC